The 20 T cell receptor beta chains below come from one sample, sequenced in a study of OX40 agonist ivuxolimab in advanced cancers. TCRdb's copy holds only in-frame clones and misses some; the assay was immunoSEQ multiplex PCR. The table includes 73,000 or so clones, about 86% detected once. This sample comprised CD4+ or CD8+ T cells sorted from blood, obtained in a trial of the OX40 agonist ivuxolimab. These receptors came from an adult with an advanced solid tumor such as melanoma, head and neck, liver or kidney cancer.

The chain is built from TRBV6-5 and TRBJ1-2; tentative D call: TRBD1 (5 bases). This CDR3 has 13 amino acids. Trimming removed 6 bases from V and 5 bases from J, with 13 bases in between. From germline, CDR1 is MNHEY and CDR2 SVGAGI. The CDR3 is CASSPTGGYGYTF. The CDR3 region has the DNA TGTGCCAGCAGCCCTACCGGGGGGTATGGCTACACCTTC.

The count of this clone is one. The chain carries TRBV11-2 and TRBJ2-6, with 8 bases identical to TRBD2. The CDR3 contains 17 residues. J gave up 0 bases and V 5 bases, and 6 bases lay outside the gene matches. Germline values: CDR1 SGHAT, CDR2 FQNNGV. The CDR3 here is CASSLGTRVSGANVLTF. CDR3 in DNA: TGTGCCAGCAGCCTCGGGACTAGAGTCTCTGGGGCCAACGTCCTGACTTTC.

The chain combines TRBV6-1 with TRBJ2-7, with TRBD2 identical over 10 bases. Trimming cost V 4 bases and J 0 bases; bases outside gene matches: 6. The V gene's germline CDR1 is MNHNS and CDR2 SASEGT. The length of the CDR3 is 16 residues. The chain's CDR3 is CASSAFASGSSYEQYF. The CDR3 nucleotides are TGTGCCAGCAGTGCTTTCGCTAGCGGGAGCTCCTACGAGCAGTACTTC.

V and J are TRBV5-8 and TRBJ1-2; D uncertain. The CDR3 has 13 amino acids. The V gene's germline CDR1 is SGHTS and CDR2 YDEGEE. Trimming left V 4 bases short and J 5 bases short, with 12 bases between. CDR3 amino acids: CASSRGGPYGYTF. CDR3 sequence (DNA): TGTGCCAGCAGCCGTGGCGGGCCTTATGGCTACACCTTC.

This clone was counted only a few times. The V gene is TRBV6-6, the J gene TRBJ2-7; D unclear. This CDR3 spans 14 amino acids. The V gene's germline CDR1 is MNHNY and CDR2 SVGAGI (reference sequence). The V end was cut by 2 bases, the J end by 2 bases, with 10 bases between. The DNA for the CDR3 is TGTGCCAGCAGTTACGGAGTCCTCACCTACGAGCAGTACTTC. Amino acid sequence: CASSYGVLTYEQYF.

The chain carries TRBV29-1 and TRBJ2-7; D not resolved. The V gene's germline CDR1 is SQVTM and CDR2 ANQGSEA. The CDR3 length is 13 residues. The V and J ends lost 5 bases and 1 base respectively, with 12 bases between them. CDR3 coding DNA: TGCAGCGTTCAAAGTCCCCCTTCCTACGAGCAGTACTTC. Encoded protein: CSVQSPPSYEQYF.

The J gene is TRBJ1-2, the V gene TRBV28, with D unresolved. V was clipped by 6 bases and J by 2 bases, with 4 bases between them. The CDR3 is made up of 11 amino acids. Germline loops: CDR1 MDHEN, CDR2 SYDVKM. This CDR3 is CASRLNYGYTF. CDR3 in DNA: TGTGCCAGCAGGCTGAACTATGGCTACACCTTC.

A single count supports this clone. The rearrangement uses TRBV9 and TRBJ1-2; 9 nucleotides match TRBD1. This CDR3 region has 14 residues. Germline V gene data show CDR1 as SGDLS and CDR2 as YYNGEE. J was trimmed by 10 bases and V by 0 bases; bases with no gene match: 7. The CDR3 here is CASSVAGTGNDYTF. CDR3 DNA: TGTGCCAGCAGCGTAGCTGGGACAGGGAACGACTACACCTTC.

Here the CDR3 DNA reads TGCAGCGTAGGGGCTCCCGGGGAGCTGTTTTTT. It specifies CSVGAPGELFF. The V call is TRBV29-1, the J call TRBJ2-2; possibly TRBD1 for D (5 bases). The germline V gene encodes CDR1 SQVTM and CDR2 ANQGSEA. The CDR3 covers 11 residues. V was pared by 6 bases and J by 6 bases, with 8 bases between.

This chain connects TRBV11-2 to TRBJ1-6; no definite D call. CDR1 and CDR2 (germline): SGHAT, FQNNGV. The CDR3 contains 16 residues. The V gene lost 3 bases and the J gene lost 10 bases, with 19 bases spanning the gap. The CDR3 protein is CASSLTWSLSLSPLHF. In nucleotides, the CDR3 is TGTGCCAGCAGCTTGACCTGGAGTTTGTCCCTCTCACCCCTCCACTTT.

This chain links TRBV9 with TRBJ2-7; D is undetermined. V was clipped by 2 bases and J by 3 bases, with 9 bases between them. The CDR3 totals 13 residues. CDR1 SGDLS and CDR2 YYNGEE come from the germline V gene. CDR3 sequence: CASSVNPGYEQYF. In DNA, the CDR3 is TGTGCCAGCAGCGTGAATCCCGGCTACGAGCAGTACTTC.

This CDR3 is CASRRGLDEKLFF. The CDR3 region has the DNA TGTGCCAGTAGAAGGGGCTTGGATGAAAAACTGTTTTTT. The rearrangement links TRBV19 to TRBJ1-4; D might be TRBD1 (5 bases). V was clipped by 6 bases and J by 6 bases, with 11 bases between them. CDR3 length equals 13 residues. Germline V lookup: CDR1 LNHDA, CDR2 SQIVND (reference sequence). The full variable domain, with the rest looked up from reference TRBV19 and TRBJ1-4, is DGGITQSPKYLFRKEGQNVTLSCEQNLNHDAMYWYRQDPGQGLRLIYYSQIVNDFQKGDIAEGYSVSREKKESFPLTVTSAQKNPTAFYLCASRRGLDEKLFFGSGTQLSVL.

V usage is TRBV7-2 and J usage is TRBJ2-3; TRBD1 is a possible D gene (5 bases). V lost 4 bases and J lost 3, with 8 bases in between. Germline CDR1 SGHTA, CDR2 FQGNSA. The CDR3 runs to 13 residues. For the CDR3, the DNA is TGTGCCAGCAGCTGGGGCGGAACAGATACGCAGTATTTT. Translating it yields CASSWGGTDTQYF.

This chain connects TRBV10-3 to TRBJ2-6, with D tentatively TRBD2 (5 bases). CDR3 length: 13 amino acids. Per the germline V gene, CDR1 is ENHRY and CDR2 is SYGVKD. Trimming took 10 bases from V and 3 from J, leaving 10 bases between them. In DNA form, the CDR3 reads TGTGCCACGGCCGGGGATGGGGCCAACGTCCTGACTTTC. The encoded protein is CATAGDGANVLTF.

This clone was detected only a few times. The chain joins TRBV4-1 to TRBJ1-1; no reliable D call. CDR3 length: 15 residues. Per germline, CDR1 MGHRA and CDR2 YSYEKL. V was pared by 0 bases and J by 4 bases, with 12 bases between. CDR3 in amino acids: CASSQEGTRSTEAFF. As DNA, the CDR3 is TGCGCCAGCAGCCAAGAGGGAACCCGGAGCACTGAAGCTTTCTTT.

This chain links TRBV11-3 with TRBJ1-1; the match to TRBD1 covers 8 bases. From germline, CDR1 is SGHNT and CDR2 YENEEA. CDR3 length: 15 residues. Trimming at V came to 5 bases and at J to 7 bases, leaving 12 bases not matched to a gene. DNA for the CDR3: TGTGCCAGCAGCCCCCTGGCAGGGGGCGGGGGTGAAGCTTTCTTT. Translating gives CASSPLAGGGGEAFF.

The chain combines TRBV7-2 with TRBJ2-5, with D uncertain. Trimming shortened V by 4 bases and J by 2 bases, and 11 bases separated the two germline ends. Per germline, CDR1 SGHTA and CDR2 FQGNSA. This CDR3 is built from 14 residues. The CDR3 nucleotides are TGTGCCAGCAGCTCAGTCCGAACTCAAGAGACCCAGTACTTC. Translation gives CASSSVRTQETQYF.

This clone appeared a single time. CDR3 coding DNA: TGTGCCAGCAGCGACTCTAAGATCCAGCATACTACCTACGAGCAGTACTTC. It translates to CASSDSKIQHTTYEQYF. The chain is built from TRBV7-8 and TRBJ2-7; D uncertain. The germline gives CDR1 SGHVS, CDR2 FQNEAQ. This CDR3 has 17 residues. V was trimmed by 5 bases and J by 2 bases, leaving 22 bases between them.

The chain uses TRBV29-1 and TRBJ1-2, with D possibly matching TRBD1 (5 bases). The CDR3 runs 11 residues. V was trimmed by 4 bases and J by 6 bases, leaving 9 bases between them. From germline, CDR1 is SQVTM and CDR2 ANQGSEA. CDR3 sequence reads: CSVGEQDGYTF. The CDR3 nucleotides are TGCAGCGTTGGGGAACAGGATGGCTACACCTTC.

This chain joins TRBV7-6 and TRBJ2-7; 12 positions match TRBD2. The CDR3 loop spans 19 amino acids. The V segment lost 5 bases and the J segment 5 bases; nucleotides outside the gene matches: 19. The germline gives CDR1 SGHVS, CDR2 FNYEAQ. The DNA for the CDR3 is TGTGCCAGCAGCCCAAAACTATCTAGCGGGAGGGCCGCCGACGACGAGCAGTACTTC. It yields the protein CASSPKLSSGRAADDEQYF.